This paragraph covers one TCR beta chain sequence. What it recognizes is unknown. The CDR3 totals 16 residues. CDR1 is MRHNA and CDR2 is SNTAGT in the germline V gene. Trimming removed 7 bases at V and 6 bases at J, with 21 bases between. Patients were ruled out by autoimmune disease history or systemic immunosuppression. Collection of blood occurred at baseline, at cycle 4 day 1, and at cycle 7 day 1. This sample was taken from a study of OX40 agonist ivuxolimab in advanced cancers. Study-level points and caveats: Near-lowest levels of clonal expansion characterized partial responders at 0.1-3.0 mg/kg.

Using immunoSEQ multiplex PCR, the repertoire was profiled, and TCRdb retains in-frame clones only, with some absent. Of fewer than 65,000 clones listed, more than 75% are singletons. V is TRBV6-4 and J is TRBJ2-2; possibly TRBD1 for D (6 bases). The sample was CD4+ or CD8+ T cells sorted from blood, taken in a trial of the OX40 agonist ivuxolimab. The sequence was collected from an adult with an advanced solid tumor such as melanoma, head and neck, liver or kidney cancer. CDR3 nucleotides: TGTGCCAGCAAAAGAGAAGGGGGATTTTACGCCGGGGAGCTGTTTTTT. Protein product: CASKREGGFYAGELFF.